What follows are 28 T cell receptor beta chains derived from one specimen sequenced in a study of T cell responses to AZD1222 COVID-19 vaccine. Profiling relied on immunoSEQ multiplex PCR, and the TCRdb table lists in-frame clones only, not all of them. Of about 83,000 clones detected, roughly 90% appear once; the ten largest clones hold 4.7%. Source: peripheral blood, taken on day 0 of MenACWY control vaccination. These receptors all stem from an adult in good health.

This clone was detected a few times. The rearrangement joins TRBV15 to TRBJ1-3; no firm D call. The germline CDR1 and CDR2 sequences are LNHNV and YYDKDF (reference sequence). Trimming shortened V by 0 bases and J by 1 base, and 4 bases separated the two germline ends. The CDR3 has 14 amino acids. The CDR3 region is CATSREGSGNTIYF. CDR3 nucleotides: TGTGCCACCAGCAGAGAAGGGTCTGGAAACACCATATATTTT.

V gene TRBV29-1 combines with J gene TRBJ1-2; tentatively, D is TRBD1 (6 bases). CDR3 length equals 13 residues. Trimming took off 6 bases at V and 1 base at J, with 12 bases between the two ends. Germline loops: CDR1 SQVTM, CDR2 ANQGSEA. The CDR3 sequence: CSVTGPVNYGYTF. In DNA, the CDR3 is TGCAGCGTAACAGGGCCTGTTAACTATGGCTACACCTTC. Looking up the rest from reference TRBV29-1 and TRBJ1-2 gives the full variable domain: SAVISQKPSRDICQRGTSLTIQCQVDSQVTMMFWYRQQPGQSLTLIATANQGSEATYESGFVIDKFPISRPNLTFSTLTVSNMSPEDSSIYLCSVTGPVNYGYTFGSGTRLTVV.

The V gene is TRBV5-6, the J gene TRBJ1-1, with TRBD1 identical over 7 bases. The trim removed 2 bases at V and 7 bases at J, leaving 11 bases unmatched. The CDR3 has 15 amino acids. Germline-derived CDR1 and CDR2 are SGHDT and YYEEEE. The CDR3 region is CASSLGKKGTDEAFF. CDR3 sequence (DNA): TGTGCCAGCAGCTTAGGTAAGAAGGGGACAGATGAAGCTTTCTTT.

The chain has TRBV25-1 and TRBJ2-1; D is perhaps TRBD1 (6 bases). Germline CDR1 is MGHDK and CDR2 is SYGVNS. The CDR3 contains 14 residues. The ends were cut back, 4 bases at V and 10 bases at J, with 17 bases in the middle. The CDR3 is CASSVGTYVQEQFF. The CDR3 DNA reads TGTGCCAGCAGTGTCGGGACATATGTACAAGAGCAGTTCTTC.

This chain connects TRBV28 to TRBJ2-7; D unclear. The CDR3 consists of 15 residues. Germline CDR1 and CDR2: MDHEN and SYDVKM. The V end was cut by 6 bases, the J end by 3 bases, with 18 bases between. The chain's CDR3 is CASSPNLQGDYEQYF. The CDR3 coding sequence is TGTGCCAGCAGCCCTAACCTACAAGGCGACTACGAGCAGTACTTC.

CDR3 residues: CASTSGSSGDEQFF. The CDR3 bases are TGCGCCAGCACCAGCGGGAGTTCGGGGGATGAGCAGTTCTTC. This chain links TRBV10-2 with TRBJ2-1, with 8 nucleotides matching TRBD2. From germline, CDR1 is WSHSY and CDR2 SAAADI. V gave up 7 bases and J gave up 8 bases; unmatched junction bases: 10. The CDR3 is 14 amino acids.

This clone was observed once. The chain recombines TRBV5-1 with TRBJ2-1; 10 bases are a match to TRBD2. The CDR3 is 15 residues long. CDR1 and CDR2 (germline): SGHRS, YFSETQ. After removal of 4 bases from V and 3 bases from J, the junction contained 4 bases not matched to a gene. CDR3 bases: TGCGCCAGCAGCACCGGGACTAGCGACTACAATGAGCAGTTCTTC. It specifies CASSTGTSDYNEQFF.

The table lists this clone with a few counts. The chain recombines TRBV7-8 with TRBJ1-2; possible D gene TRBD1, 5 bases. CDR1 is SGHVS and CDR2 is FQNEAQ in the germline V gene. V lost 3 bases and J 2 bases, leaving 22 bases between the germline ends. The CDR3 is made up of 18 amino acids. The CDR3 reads CASSLVGGGEGSNYGYTF. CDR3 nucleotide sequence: TGTGCCAGCAGCTTGGTTGGGGGGGGTGAAGGGTCGAACTATGGCTACACCTTC.

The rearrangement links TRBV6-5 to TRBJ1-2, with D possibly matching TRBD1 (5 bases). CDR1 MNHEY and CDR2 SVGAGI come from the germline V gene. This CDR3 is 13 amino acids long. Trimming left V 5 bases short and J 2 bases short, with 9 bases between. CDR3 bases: TGTGCCAGCAGTAGGGACCTGAACTATGGCTACACCTTC. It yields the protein CASSRDLNYGYTF.

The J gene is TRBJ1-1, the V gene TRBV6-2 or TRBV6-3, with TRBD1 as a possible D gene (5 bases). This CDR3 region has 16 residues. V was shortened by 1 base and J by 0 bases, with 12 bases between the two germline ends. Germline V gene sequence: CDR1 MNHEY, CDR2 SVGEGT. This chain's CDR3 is CASSYLGVYLNTEAFF. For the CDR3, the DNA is TGTGCCAGCAGTTACTTGGGGGTGTACTTGAACACTGAAGCTTTCTTT.

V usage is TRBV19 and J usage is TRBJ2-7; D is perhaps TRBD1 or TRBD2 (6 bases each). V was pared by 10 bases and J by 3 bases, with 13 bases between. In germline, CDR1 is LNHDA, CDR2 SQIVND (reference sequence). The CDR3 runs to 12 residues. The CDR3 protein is CATGEGGYEQYF. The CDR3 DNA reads TGTGCCACCGGAGAGGGGGGCTACGAGCAGTACTTC.

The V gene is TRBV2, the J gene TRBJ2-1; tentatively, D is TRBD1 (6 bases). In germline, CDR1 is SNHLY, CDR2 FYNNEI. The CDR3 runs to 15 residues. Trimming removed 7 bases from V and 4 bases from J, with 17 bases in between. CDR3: CASTRAGASYNEQFF. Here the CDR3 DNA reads TGTGCCAGCACCAGGGCAGGGGCGAGTTACAATGAGCAGTTCTTC.

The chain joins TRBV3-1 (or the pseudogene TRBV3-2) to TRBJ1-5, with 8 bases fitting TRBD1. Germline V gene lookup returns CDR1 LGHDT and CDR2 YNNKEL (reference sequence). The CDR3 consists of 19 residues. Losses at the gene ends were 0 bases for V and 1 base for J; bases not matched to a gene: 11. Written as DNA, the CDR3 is TGTGCCAGCAGCCAAGAGGGGATGACAGGGGAGAGAAGCAATCAGCCCCAGCATTTT. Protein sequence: CASSQEGMTGERSNQPQHF.

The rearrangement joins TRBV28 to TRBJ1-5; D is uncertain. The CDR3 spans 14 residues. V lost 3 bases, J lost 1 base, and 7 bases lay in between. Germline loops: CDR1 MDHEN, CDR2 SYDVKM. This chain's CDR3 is CASSFWGSNQPQHF. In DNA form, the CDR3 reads TGTGCCAGCAGTTTCTGGGGAAGCAATCAGCCCCAGCATTTT.

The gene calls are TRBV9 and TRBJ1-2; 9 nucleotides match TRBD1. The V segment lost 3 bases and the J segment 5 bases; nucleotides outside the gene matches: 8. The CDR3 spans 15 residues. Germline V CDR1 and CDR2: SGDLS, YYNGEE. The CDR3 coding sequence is TGTGCCAGCAGCGCCCAGGACAGGGGAAGGTATGGCTACACCTTC. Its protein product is CASSAQDRGRYGYTF.

The CDR3: CASRTPGYEQYF. DNA for the CDR3: TGTGCCAGTAGGACGCCAGGCTACGAGCAGTACTTC. The rearrangement links TRBV19 to TRBJ2-7; no clear D. The V end lost 6 bases, the J end lost 3 bases, and 9 bases lay between the germline ends. CDR1 LNHDA and CDR2 SQIVND come from the germline V gene (reference sequence). The CDR3 consists of 12 residues.

CDR3 bases: TGCGCCAGCAGCCAAGAACCGGGACAGATGAATTCACCCCTCCACTTT. Translating gives CASSQEPGQMNSPLHF. The chain employs TRBV4-3 and TRBJ1-6; 7 nucleotides align to TRBD1. Germline V gene lookup returns CDR1 LGHNA and CDR2 YSLEER. CDR3 length: 16 amino acids. After removal of 0 bases from V and 7 bases from J, the junction contained 6 bases not matched to a gene.

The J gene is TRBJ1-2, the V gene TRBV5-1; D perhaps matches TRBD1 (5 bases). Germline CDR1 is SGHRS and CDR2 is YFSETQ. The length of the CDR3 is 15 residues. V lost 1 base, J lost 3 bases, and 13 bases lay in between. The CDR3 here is CASSLSGVQDYGYTF. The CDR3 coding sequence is TGCGCCAGCAGCTTGTCGGGGGTTCAGGACTATGGCTACACCTTC.

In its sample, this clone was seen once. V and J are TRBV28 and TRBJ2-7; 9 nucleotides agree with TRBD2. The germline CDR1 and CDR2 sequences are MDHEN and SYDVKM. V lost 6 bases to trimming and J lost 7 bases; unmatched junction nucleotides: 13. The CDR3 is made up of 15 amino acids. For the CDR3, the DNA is TGTGCCAGCAGGCCAAGCGGGAGGCCTAGAATGGAGCAGTACTTC. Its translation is CASRPSGRPRMEQYF.

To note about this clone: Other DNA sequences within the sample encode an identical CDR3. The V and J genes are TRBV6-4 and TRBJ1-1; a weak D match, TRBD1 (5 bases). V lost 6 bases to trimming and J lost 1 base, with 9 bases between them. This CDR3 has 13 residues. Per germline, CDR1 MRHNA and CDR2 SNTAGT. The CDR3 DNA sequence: TGTGCCAGCAGGGAGGGGTGGAACACTGAAGCTTTCTTT. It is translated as CASREGWNTEAFF.

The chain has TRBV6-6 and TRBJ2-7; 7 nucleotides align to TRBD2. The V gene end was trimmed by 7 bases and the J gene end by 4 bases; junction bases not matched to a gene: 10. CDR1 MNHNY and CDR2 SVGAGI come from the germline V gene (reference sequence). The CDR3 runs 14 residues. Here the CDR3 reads CASIGAGVSYEQYF. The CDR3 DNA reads TGTGCCAGCATTGGCGCGGGGGTGTCGTACGAGCAGTACTTC.

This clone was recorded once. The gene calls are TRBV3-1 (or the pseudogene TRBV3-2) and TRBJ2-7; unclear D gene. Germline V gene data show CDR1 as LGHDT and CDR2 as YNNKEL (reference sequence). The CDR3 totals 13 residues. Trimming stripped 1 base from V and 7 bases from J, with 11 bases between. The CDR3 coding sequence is TGTGCCAGCAGCCAAGTTCCGCCCGGGGAGCAGTACTTC. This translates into CASSQVPPGEQYF.

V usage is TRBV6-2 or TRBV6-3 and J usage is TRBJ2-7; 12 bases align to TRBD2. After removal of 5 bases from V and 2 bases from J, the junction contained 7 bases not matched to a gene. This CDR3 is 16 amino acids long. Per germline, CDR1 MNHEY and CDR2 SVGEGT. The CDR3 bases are TGTGCCAGCAGTATCTTTTGGACTAGCGGGACCTACGAGCAGTACTTC. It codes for CASSIFWTSGTYEQYF.

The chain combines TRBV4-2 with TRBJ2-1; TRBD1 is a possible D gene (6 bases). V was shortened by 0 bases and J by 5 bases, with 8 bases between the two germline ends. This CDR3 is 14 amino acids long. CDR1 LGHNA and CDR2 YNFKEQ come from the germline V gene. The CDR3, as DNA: TGTGCCAGCAGCCAAGACCGGACAGACAATGAGCAGTTCTTC. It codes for CASSQDRTDNEQFF.

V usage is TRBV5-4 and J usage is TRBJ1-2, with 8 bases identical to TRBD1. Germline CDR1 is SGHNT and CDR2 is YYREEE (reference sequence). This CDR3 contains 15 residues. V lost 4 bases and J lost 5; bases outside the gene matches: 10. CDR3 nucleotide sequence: TGTGCCAGCAGCGCAGGGACAGGCGTTACTTATGGCTACACCTTC. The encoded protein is CASSAGTGVTYGYTF.

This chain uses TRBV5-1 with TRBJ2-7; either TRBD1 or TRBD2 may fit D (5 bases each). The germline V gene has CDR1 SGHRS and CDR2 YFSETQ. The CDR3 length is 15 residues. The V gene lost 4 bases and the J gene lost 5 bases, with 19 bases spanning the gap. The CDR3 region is CASSGGPKALDEQYF. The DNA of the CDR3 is TGCGCCAGCAGCGGGGGACCTAAAGCCCTCGACGAGCAGTACTTC.

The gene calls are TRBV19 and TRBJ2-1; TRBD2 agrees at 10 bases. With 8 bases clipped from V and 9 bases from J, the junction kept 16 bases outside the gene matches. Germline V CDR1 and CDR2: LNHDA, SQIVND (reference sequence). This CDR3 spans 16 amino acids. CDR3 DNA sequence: TGTGCCAGTCTCAGTCGGCGGAGCGGGAGGGCCGGTGAGCAGTTCTTC. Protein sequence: CASLSRRSGRAGEQFF.

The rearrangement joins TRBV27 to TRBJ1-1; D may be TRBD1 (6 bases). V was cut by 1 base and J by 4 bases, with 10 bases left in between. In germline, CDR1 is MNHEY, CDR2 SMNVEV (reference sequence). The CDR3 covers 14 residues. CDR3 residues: CASSLWGASTEAFF. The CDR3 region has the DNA TGTGCCAGCAGTTTATGGGGGGCGAGCACTGAAGCTTTCTTT.